The 5 T cell receptor beta chains presented below share a single source sample, sequenced in a study of T cells in Graves' hyperthyroidism and ophthalmopathy. Amplified TCR beta CDR3 regions came from RNA transcripts. The HTBI primer set drove a first-round RT-PCR of the TCR CDR3. From the multiplex PCR reads, TCRdb called clonotypes with MiXCR, one entry per CDR3 protein. The sample holds around 760,000 distinct CDR3 sequences, just over 35% seen once. The specimen sequenced was blood. The receptors were gathered from a middle-aged woman with Graves' hyperthyroidism.

V is TRBV11-1 and J is TRBJ1-1; D call uncertain. This CDR3 contains 14 residues. The germline V gene has CDR1 SGHAT and CDR2 FQDESV (reference sequence). Trimming shortened V by 3 bases and J by 7 bases, and 15 bases separated the two germline ends. CDR3 sequence reads: CASSLDGRRDEAFF. CDR3 bases: TGTGCCAGCAGCTTGGACGGACGGCGTGATGAAGCTTTCTTT.

This clonotype was observed a handful of times. The chain combines TRBV27 with TRBJ1-1; D remains unclear. CDR3 length: 13 amino acids. In germline, CDR1 is MNHEY, CDR2 SMNVEV (reference sequence). Trimming pared 0 bases from V and 5 bases from J, leaving 7 bases between. The CDR3 DNA follows: TGTGCCAGCAGTTTATCCCGAACTACTGAAGCTTTCTTT. Translation: CASSLSRTTEAFF.

A note on this clonotype: A much more abundant neighbour one base away suggests this may be a read error. V usage is TRBV7-9 and J usage is TRBJ2-2; D may be TRBD2 (5 bases). The CDR3 runs to 14 residues. Germline V gene data show CDR1 as SEHNR and CDR2 as FQNEAQ (reference sequence). CDR3 sequence (DNA): TGTGCCGGCAGCTTAACCGCGGAGGCCGGGGAGCTGTTTTTT. Residues: CAGSLTAEAGELFF.

This clonotype was detected only a few times. The V gene is TRBV5-1, the J gene TRBJ2-7; 7 nucleotides line up with TRBD1. With V trimmed by 3 bases and J by 2 bases, 8 bases remained unmatched. The length of the CDR3 is 15 residues. Germline CDR1 and CDR2: SGHRS and YFSETQ. This chain's CDR3 is CASSSAGGTTYEQYF. CDR3 DNA sequence: TGCGCCAGCAGCTCCGCAGGGGGTACTACCTACGAGCAGTACTTC. The full variable domain, in which reference TRBV5-1 and TRBJ2-7 provide the parts outside the CDR3, is KAGVTQTPRYLIKTRGQQVTLSCSPISGHRSVSWYQQTPGQGLQFLFEYFSETQRNKGNFPGRFSGRQFSNSRSEMNVSTLELGDSALYLCASSSAGGTTYEQYFGPGTRLTVT.

Comment on this clonotype: The final CDR3 position lacks the conserved phenylalanine or tryptophan, pointing to a likely read error. It is unclear where the CDR3 begins or ends on the DNA, so no DNA is shown, and the CDR3 is as TCRdb lists it. The chain employs TRBV10-3 and TRBJ2-6. 9 amino acids form the CDR3, both terminal residues included. Germline-derived CDR1 and CDR2 are ENHRY and SYGVKD. Here the CDR3 reads CAISESRTS.